The present entry profiles one T cell receptor (beta chain) with its context. Its target antigen remains unknown. The record has no base qualities; no much larger clone is one base away. The immunoSEQ Assay, a bias-controlled multiplex PCR, was used to amplify TCRbeta CDR3 regions from genomic DNA. The study's own analysis went as follows. Within the assay, amplification of reference gene primers was used to estimate how many nucleated cells each sample contained. Sequence reads were collapsed and filtered to measure the absolute abundance of every unique TCRbeta CDR3 rearrangement. For each sample, productive Simpson clonality was calculated as the square root of Simpson's diversity index over productive rearrangements. TCRdb took over this immuneACCESS table, retaining in-frame rearrangements with V and J assigned. Such tables are incomplete; in checked studies, under half of the missing clones stem from an unresolved V gene, and the remainder is unexplained. The DNA gave D and trimming, while V, J and clone size come from that table. Here the sample has hundreds of thousands of clones; around 90% occur a single time. Of the sample, around 0.92% falls within the top ten clones.

This entry is derived from a study of blood T cell repertoires in COVID-19 (TCRdb year 2020). Notes on the research overall: Collaborator samples came from the United States, Italy and Spain and covered acute and convalescent phases of COVID-19. The samples were drawn from the first 160 participants of the ongoing ImmuneRACE study and from 950 to 1,500 subjects provided by 6 global collaborators. The prospective study material was composed of cDNA or gDNA derived from T cells, B-cell-depleted T cells, or PBMCs. Nearly every sample came with metadata listing a de-identified subject ID, COVID-19 status, age in years and sex. Deeply sampled blood TCRbeta repertoires from subjects exposed to, actively infected with, or recovered from COVID-19 were included in the dataset. HLA class I and class II types, where available, came from metadata supplied by the sample provider rather than from assay-based typing. The repertoires were released in a freely available public database intended as a resource for research on the immune response to SARS-CoV-2. Overall study outcomes, separate from this receptor: The amount of clinical and demographic metadata varied by source and participant and was provided uncurated.

In the prospective study, participants were about 18 to 95 years old, resided in approximately 22 geographic areas of the United States, and were enrolled through a virtual design. Cohort assignment in the prospective study relied on participant-reported clinical history from a screening survey and a study questionnaire. Recovered participants in ImmuneRACE Cohort 3 were defined as having two consecutive negative NP/OP PCR tests, clearance from a healthcare professional, or resolution of symptoms. In the prospective study, mobile phlebotomists collected whole blood, serum and a nasopharyngeal or oropharyngeal swab from each participant. Participants in the prospective study had the option to provide additional blood draws and questionnaires over a roughly two-month period. Prospective study blood samples were shipped either frozen or at room temperature before DNA extraction. Measured from the cysteine to the phenylalanine, the CDR3 is 16 residues long. Only the CDR3 region is kept as DNA, spanning 48 bases read in frame from base 1. Trimming removed 8 bases from V and 5 bases from J, leaving 22 bases between the germline ends. As encoded in the germline V gene, CDR1 is SNHLY while CDR2 is FYNNEI.

What was sequenced was PBMCs or T cells enriched from blood (not recorded which). The TCR was taken from a woman in her twenties or thirties who had recovered from COVID-19. Recombination connected TRBV2 to TRBJ2-1, with the D gene too uncertain to name. In nucleotide form, the sequence is TGTGCCAGCGGCGGCCGGCAGAGCAGAATCCACAATGAGCAGTTCTTC. The resulting protein is CASGGRQSRIHNEQFF.